These 16 T cell receptor beta chains came from one sample sequenced in a study of post-analysis software for immune sequencing data. Broader study findings: When patients were compared with controls, a handful of TRBV segments were more frequent, TRBV5-6, TRBV5-1 and TRBV20-1 among them.

Every TCR beta cDNA library bore unique molecular identifiers. TCRdb re-called the PCR reads with MiXCR, one entry per CDR3 protein. The sample includes approximately 250,000 distinct CDR3 sequences, about 40% of them seen just once. Antigen specificity for these receptors is unknown. The sample comprised blood. The origin of the receptors is a girl aged 5-17 years with multiple sclerosis.

This clonotype has just a few counts. This chain connects TRBV20-1 to TRBJ2-7, with 9 positions matching TRBD2. V was clipped by 8 bases and J by 9 bases; unmatched bases: 11. The CDR3 consists of 12 residues. Germline CDR1 is DFQATT and CDR2 is SNEGSKA (reference sequence). CDR3 region: CSSPGLANVQYF. The CDR3 DNA reads as TGCAGTTCCCCGGGACTAGCAAATGTGCAGTACTTC.

This clonotype was found many times. V usage is TRBV15 and J usage is TRBJ2-1, with D perhaps being TRBD1 or TRBD2 (5 bases each). Germline V lookup: CDR1 LNHNV, CDR2 YYDKDF (reference sequence). The germline V and J ends were trimmed by 1 base and 9 bases, with 16 bases remaining between them. The CDR3 is made up of 15 amino acids. The CDR3 here is CATSRGDGLIGEQFF. In DNA form, the CDR3 reads TGTGCCACCAGCAGAGGGGACGGCCTAATTGGTGAGCAGTTCTTC.

This clonotype was counted many times. The CDR3: CASSFDSISDTQYF. As DNA, the CDR3 is TGCGCCAGCAGCTTTGACAGCATATCAGATACGCAGTATTTT. The chain recombines TRBV5-1 with TRBJ2-3, with D possibly matching TRBD1 (5 bases). V shed 2 bases and J shed 4 bases, with 11 bases lying between them. This CDR3 comprises 14 residues. From germline, CDR1 is SGHRS and CDR2 YFSETQ.

A note on this clonotype: A much larger clone differs by one base, so this may be a read error. This chain joins TRBV30 and TRBJ2-1; 12 bases match TRBD1. The J call could be wrong; TRBJ2-7 is a better fit for the DNA end. Germline V gene data show CDR1 as GTSNPN and CDR2 as SVGIG (reference sequence). This CDR3 is 14 amino acids long. The DNA for the CDR3 is TGTGCCTGGGCTCCGGGACAGGGGGCTAATGAGCAGTACTTC. The encoded protein is CAWAPGQGANEQYF.

The gene calls are TRBV4-1 and TRBJ2-3, with 14 bases identical to TRBD2. V was pared by 7 bases and J by 3 bases, with 3 bases of the junction left unmatched. From germline, CDR1 is MGHRA and CDR2 YSYEKL. The CDR3 totals 15 residues. The CDR3 loop is CASTGLAGATDTQYF. The CDR3 DNA reads TGCGCCAGCACGGGACTAGCGGGAGCAACAGATACGCAGTATTTT.

V is TRBV6-1 and J is TRBJ1-1; weak D call: TRBD1 (5 bases). V lost 4 bases and J 0 bases, leaving 6 bases between the germline ends. Germline V gene lookup returns CDR1 MNHNS and CDR2 SASEGT. The CDR3 covers 13 residues. The CDR3 bases are TGTGCCAGCAGTGGGGACGTGAACACTGAAGCTTTCTTT. Its translation is CASSGDVNTEAFF.

The table lists this clonotype with many counts. Here the CDR3 DNA reads TGTGCCAGCGGGCAGGACCAAGAGACCCAGTACTTC. Encoded protein: CASGQDQETQYF. V gene TRBV7-2 combines with J gene TRBJ2-5; D not resolved. CDR1 and CDR2 (germline): SGHTA, FQGNSA. V was shortened by 8 bases and J by 0 bases, with 7 bases between the two germline ends. There are 12 residues in the CDR3.

This clonotype has just a few counts. The rearrangement links TRBV12-3 or TRBV12-4 to TRBJ1-1; D uncertain. The CDR3 runs 12 residues. Trimming removed 6 bases from V and 5 bases from J, with 10 bases in between. The CDR3 nucleotides read TGTGCCAGCAGCACACGGAGAACTGAAGCTTTCTTT. The encoded protein is CASSTRRTEAFF.

This clonotype was found many times. The J gene is TRBJ1-4, the V gene TRBV20-1; 9 bases agree with TRBD1. The CDR3 sequence is 18 residues long. Unmatched junction bases numbered 9, after V lost 0 bases and J lost 1 base. In germline, CDR1 is DFQATT, CDR2 SNEGSKA (reference sequence). CDR3 residues: CSARDGRTGGGTNEKLFF. The CDR3 DNA follows: TGCAGTGCTAGAGACGGAAGAACAGGGGGCGGAACTAATGAAAAACTGTTTTTT.

The sample holds a few counts of this clonotype. This chain uses TRBV20-1 with TRBJ1-1; D unclear. CDR1 and CDR2 (germline): DFQATT, SNEGSKA (reference sequence). Trimming pared 0 bases from V and 2 bases from J, leaving 10 bases between. CDR3 length equals 14 residues. CDR3 DNA sequence: TGCAGTGCTAGAGAACAGAAGGTTAACACTGAAGCTTTCTTT. It encodes CSAREQKVNTEAFF.

This clonotype appeared a few times. V and J are TRBV5-1 and TRBJ2-3, with TRBD1 identical over 8 bases. Germline V gene sequence: CDR1 SGHRS, CDR2 YFSETQ. Losses at the gene ends were 4 bases for V and 3 bases for J; bases not matched to a gene: 7. The CDR3 contains 15 residues. The CDR3 sequence is CASSPPTGVTDTQYF. The CDR3, as DNA: TGCGCCAGCAGCCCACCGACAGGGGTAACAGATACGCAGTATTTT. The variable domain in full, with the rest retrieved from reference TRBV5-1 and TRBJ2-3, is KAGVTQTPRYLIKTRGQQVTLSCSPISGHRSVSWYQQTPGQGLQFLFEYFSETQRNKGNFPGRFSGRQFSNSRSEMNVSTLELGDSALYLCASSPPTGVTDTQYFGPGTRLTVL.

This chain links TRBV20-1 with TRBJ2-3; no clear D gene. The CDR3 is made up of 16 amino acids. The germline V gene has CDR1 DFQATT and CDR2 SNEGSKA (reference sequence). Trimming took off 0 bases at V and 0 bases at J, with 13 bases between the two ends. The CDR3 DNA sequence: TGCAGTGCTAGAGATCTCAACCTTTTCAGCACAGATACGCAGTATTTT. It translates to CSARDLNLFSTDTQYF.

In this sample, this clonotype turned up many times. The rearrangement uses TRBV5-1 and TRBJ2-3, with D possibly matching TRBD2 (5 bases). There are 17 residues in the CDR3. Germline CDR1 and CDR2: SGHRS and YFSETQ. The V gene lost 0 bases and the J gene lost 3 bases, with 17 bases spanning the gap. The CDR3: CASSLGFRGSRTDTQYF. The CDR3 DNA reads TGCGCCAGCAGCTTGGGGTTTCGAGGGAGTCGGACAGATACGCAGTATTTT.

The table lists this clonotype with a few counts. The genes are TRBV2 and TRBJ2-5; no firm D call. CDR3 length equals 11 residues. Germline V gene sequence: CDR1 SNHLY, CDR2 FYNNEI. Trimming took 10 bases from V and 5 from J, leaving 11 bases between them. The CDR3 sequence is CATSGKETQYF. CDR3 DNA sequence: TGTGCCACCTCTGGGAAGGAGACCCAGTACTTC.

The V gene is TRBV2, the J gene TRBJ1-1; no definite D call. V lost 6 bases to trimming and J lost 2 bases, with 13 bases between them. The germline gives CDR1 SNHLY, CDR2 FYNNEI. The CDR3 spans 14 residues. In nucleotides, the CDR3 is TGTGCCAGCAGCTCCGAAGGAATAAACACTGAAGCTTTCTTT. It specifies CASSSEGINTEAFF.

This clonotype has at least ten counts. The V call is TRBV5-1, the J call TRBJ1-5; D is unclear. V was clipped by 4 bases and J by 2 bases, with 7 bases between them. In germline, CDR1 is SGHRS, CDR2 YFSETQ. The CDR3 sequence is 13 residues long. The CDR3 is CASSRDGNQPQHF. The CDR3 DNA reads TGCGCCAGCAGCCGGGATGGCAATCAGCCCCAGCATTTT.